One and the same sample provided the 30 T cell receptor beta chains below, sequenced in a study of metastatic and nonmetastatic thyroid tumors. Nobody among the patients had been given any treatment before thyroid surgery. TCRdb re-called the PCR reads via MiXCR. In the table there are about 40,000 clones, approximately 10% of which are singletons. The sample taken for sequencing was blood. These receptors originate from a female donor with papillary thyroid cancer or a benign thyroid nodule (not recorded which). Some clones in this sample may be carry-over from other donors' samples.

In its sample, this clone was seen many times. The chain uses TRBV14 and TRBJ2-1; D possibly matches TRBD1 or TRBD2 (5 bases each). The CDR3 is 12 residues long. Germline CDR1 and CDR2: SGHDN and FVKESK. Trimming removed 0 bases from V and 11 bases from J, with 8 bases in between. CDR3 nucleotides: TGTGCCAGCAGCCAAGACTGGGGGAAGCAGTTCTTC. This codes for CASSQDWGKQFF.

The chain has TRBV9 and TRBJ1-5; no clear D. The CDR3 spans 16 residues. V lost 5 bases, J lost 2 bases, and 17 bases lay in between. Germline V gives CDR1 SGDLS, CDR2 YYNGEE. CDR3 protein: CASSFGSSIGNQPQHF. Here the CDR3 DNA reads TGTGCCAGCAGTTTTGGGTCTAGCATCGGCAATCAGCCCCAGCATTTT.

This clone was detected ten times or more. The genes are TRBV19 and TRBJ2-1; tentative D call: TRBD2 (5 bases). Trimming cost V 3 bases and J 6 bases, with 15 bases left between them. Germline assignment: CDR1 LNHDA and CDR2 SQIVND (reference sequence). CDR3 length equals 15 residues. CDR3 in DNA: TGTGCCAGTAGTATTTCCGGGGTGGGAGTCAATGAGCAGTTCTTC. This sequence encodes CASSISGVGVNEQFF.

There are many counts of this clone. The rearrangement links TRBV24-1 to TRBJ2-6; 7 nucleotides agree with TRBD1. This CDR3 contains 19 residues. J gave up 0 bases and V 2 bases, and 9 bases lay outside the gene matches. Germline V gene lookup returns CDR1 KGHDR and CDR2 SFDVKD. The CDR3 protein is CATSDSFLAGGSGANVLTF. For the CDR3, the DNA is TGTGCCACCAGTGATTCCTTTTTGGCAGGGGGCTCTGGGGCCAACGTCCTGACTTTC.

This clone was seen ten or more times. V usage is TRBV19 and J usage is TRBJ2-5; 9 nucleotides line up with TRBD1. This CDR3 comprises 14 residues. The junction had 8 bases not matched to a gene; V was cut back by 6 bases and J by 6 bases. Germline V gene sequence: CDR1 LNHDA, CDR2 SQIVND (reference sequence). The CDR3 coding sequence is TGTGCCAGTAGGCGGGACAGGGCCTCGAAGACCCAGTACTTC. This sequence encodes CASRRDRASKTQYF.

This clone was seen ten or more times. The rearrangement joins TRBV5-8 to TRBJ1-3, with 8 nucleotides matching TRBD1. V was pared by 1 base and J by 8 bases, with 11 bases of the junction left unmatched. Germline CDR1 reads SGHTS; CDR2 reads YDEGEE. The CDR3 totals 16 residues. CDR3 loop: CASSLSAAGGSDTIYF. The CDR3, as DNA: TGTGCCAGCAGCTTGAGTGCCGCAGGGGGCTCGGACACCATATATTTT.

This clone came up many times. This chain uses TRBV19 with TRBJ1-6; the match to TRBD1 covers 7 bases. Trimming removed 6 bases from V and 7 bases from J; junction bases left unmatched: 12. The CDR3 has 16 amino acids. Germline loops: CDR1 LNHDA, CDR2 SQIVND (reference sequence). The CDR3 loop is CASRATGQIENSPLHF. DNA for the CDR3: TGTGCCAGTAGGGCAACGGGACAGATCGAAAATTCACCCCTCCACTTT. Full variable domain (outside the CDR3, taken from reference TRBV19 and TRBJ1-6): DGGITQSPKYLFRKEGQNVTLSCEQNLNHDAMYWYRQDPGQGLRLIYYSQIVNDFQKGDIAEGYSVSREKKESFPLTVTSAQKNPTAFYLCASRATGQIENSPLHFGNGTRLTVT.

This clone has a count of ten or more. This chain joins TRBV24-1 and TRBJ1-1; possible D gene TRBD1, 6 bases. V was trimmed by 9 bases and J by 5 bases, leaving 15 bases between them. CDR3 length equals 13 residues. Germline-derived CDR1 and CDR2 are KGHDR and SFDVKD. CDR3 in DNA: TGTGCCACCGTCGCCAGGGGTGGAACTGAAGCTTTCTTT. This sequence encodes CATVARGGTEAFF.

This clone came up a few times. A single base separates this from a much larger clone, so it may be a read error. The V gene is TRBV6-4, the J gene TRBJ1-2; 7 bases are a match to TRBD1. CDR3 length equals 12 residues. V was pared by 4 bases and J by 8 bases, with 4 bases of the junction left unmatched. From germline, CDR1 is MRHNA and CDR2 SNTAGT. The CDR3 sequence is CASSGGQVGYTF. CDR3 coding DNA: TGTGCCAGCAGTGGCGGACAGGTCGGCTACACCTTC.

This clone was seen many times. This sequence joins TRBV7-9 and TRBJ2-3; no definite D call. The CDR3 loop spans 14 amino acids. Germline V CDR1 and CDR2: SEHNR, FQNEAQ (reference sequence). With 5 bases removed from V and 6 bases from J, the gap between germline ends came to 15 bases. The CDR3 coding sequence is TGTGCCAGCAGCCCCCGACTGGACCTGGATACGCAGTATTTT. This sequence encodes CASSPRLDLDTQYF.

Ten or more counts support this clone. V gene TRBV7-3 combines with J gene TRBJ2-1; a possible D gene is TRBD2 (6 bases). Germline CDR1 and CDR2: SGHTA and FQGTGA. CDR3 length: 16 residues. The V gene lost 5 bases and the J gene lost 0 bases, with 14 bases spanning the gap. The DNA of the CDR3 is TGTGCCAGCAGCGACAAGCGGAGGGGCTCCTACAATGAGCAGTTCTTC. Protein product: CASSDKRRGSYNEQFF.

The sample holds many counts of this clone. The CDR3 region has the DNA TGTGCCAGTAGTATGCTCTTGGCGGGAGCGAGGAATGAGCAGTTCTTC. Protein sequence: CASSMLLAGARNEQFF. The gene calls are TRBV19 and TRBJ2-1; the match to TRBD2 covers 7 bases. The V gene end was trimmed by 3 bases and the J gene end by 7 bases; junction bases not matched to a gene: 12. The CDR3 has 16 amino acids. Germline CDR1 is LNHDA and CDR2 is SQIVND (reference sequence).

This clone was seen ten or more times. Different DNA sequences within this sample yield the same CDR3. The chain employs TRBV19 and TRBJ2-3; TRBD2 agrees at 11 bases. The CDR3 is 16 residues long. The J segment lost 0 bases and the V segment lost 5 bases, leaving 4 bases of the junction unmatched. Germline V CDR1 and CDR2: LNHDA, SQIVND (reference sequence). The CDR3 spells CASSFIAGGSTDTQYF. The CDR3 DNA reads as TGTGCCAGTAGTTTCATAGCGGGAGGGAGCACAGATACGCAGTATTTT. Complete variable domain (other parts from reference TRBV19 and TRBJ2-3): DGGITQSPKYLFRKEGQNVTLSCEQNLNHDAMYWYRQDPGQGLRLIYYSQIVNDFQKGDIAEGYSVSREKKESFPLTVTSAQKNPTAFYLCASSFIAGGSTDTQYFGPGTRLTVL.

This clone came up many times. This chain joins TRBV27 and TRBJ2-3, with D tentatively TRBD1 (6 bases). The CDR3 spans 15 residues. V lost 1 base and J 0 bases, leaving 8 bases between the germline ends. CDR1 is MNHEY and CDR2 is SMNVEV in the germline V gene (reference sequence). DNA for the CDR3: TGTGCCAGCAGTTTATTCGGACAGAGCACAGATACGCAGTATTTT. This gives the protein CASSLFGQSTDTQYF.

Many counts were recorded for this clone. The rearrangement links TRBV2 to TRBJ2-7, with D perhaps TRBD1 (5 bases). Germline lookup yields CDR1 SNHLY and CDR2 FYNNEI. V lost 8 bases and J 3 bases, leaving 11 bases between the germline ends. The CDR3 consists of 12 residues. CDR3 residues: CASSRQIYEQYF. The CDR3 nucleotides are TGTGCCAGCTCGAGACAGATCTACGAGCAGTACTTC.

Ten or more counts support this clone. This chain uses TRBV7-3 with TRBJ2-1; no definite D call. This CDR3 is 15 amino acids long. CDR1 is SGHTA and CDR2 is FQGTGA in the germline V gene. V was clipped by 1 base and J by 2 bases, with 9 bases between them. In nucleotides, the CDR3 is TGTGCCAGCAGCTTAAACGCTGGCACCTACAATGAGCAGTTCTTC. Protein product: CASSLNAGTYNEQFF.

This clone was observed at least ten times. The V call is TRBV28, the J call TRBJ2-1; D not resolved. V was shortened by 10 bases and J by 1 base, with 8 bases between the two germline ends. The CDR3 consists of 12 residues. CDR1 and CDR2 from the germline V gene are MDHEN and SYDVKM. This chain's CDR3 is CATLGSYNEQFF. DNA of the CDR3: TGTGCCACCCTGGGGTCCTACAATGAGCAGTTCTTC. Filled out from reference TRBV28 and TRBJ2-1, the complete variable domain reads DVKVTQSSRYLVKRTGEKVFLECVQDMDHENMFWYRQDPGLGLRLIYFSYDVKMKEKGDIPEGYSVSREKKERFSLILESASTNQTSMYLCATLGSYNEQFFGPGTRLTVL.

The sample holds many counts of this clone. The V gene is TRBV2, the J gene TRBJ2-3; no clear D gene. Germline V gene lookup returns CDR1 SNHLY and CDR2 FYNNEI. Trimming shortened V by 5 bases and J by 4 bases, and 10 bases separated the two germline ends. The CDR3 contains 13 residues. This chain's CDR3 is CASSFDGADTQYF. CDR3 coding DNA: TGTGCCAGCAGTTTCGATGGTGCAGATACGCAGTATTTT.

This clone was counted at least ten times. V usage is TRBV18 and J usage is TRBJ2-7; possibly TRBD1 for D (5 bases). V was pared by 1 base and J by 5 bases, with 9 bases between. The CDR3 runs to 13 residues. The germline CDR1 and CDR2 sequences are KGHSH and LQKENI. CDR3 protein: CASSPRGLDEQYF. The CDR3 nucleotides are TGTGCCAGCTCACCACGGGGCCTGGACGAGCAGTACTTC. The whole variable domain, remainder taken from reference TRBV18 and TRBJ2-7, is NAGVMQNPRHLVRRRGQEARLRCSPMKGHSHVYWYRQLPEEGLKFMVYLQKENIIDESGMPKERFSAEFPKEGPSILRIQQVVRGDSAAYFCASSPRGLDEQYFGPGTRLTVT.

This clone was detected a few times. Sequence at one end of the junction differs from germline and may be a read error. The chain employs TRBV27 and TRBJ2-7; maybe TRBD2 (6 bases). The CDR3 is 15 amino acids. The V gene's germline CDR1 is MNHEY and CDR2 SMNVEV (reference sequence). The CDR3 sequence: CASILETGVSYEQYF. The CDR3 coding sequence is TGTGCCAGCATTTTAGAGACGGGAGTCTCCTACGAGCAGTACTTC.

The table lists this clone with many counts. This chain's CDR3 is CSVESVNTEAFF. The CDR3 bases are TGCAGCGTTGAATCAGTGAACACTGAAGCTTTCTTT. The chain carries TRBV29-1 and TRBJ1-1, with unresolved D. Trimming shortened V by 2 bases and J by 0 bases, and 4 bases separated the two germline ends. There are 12 residues in the CDR3. Germline V gene lookup returns CDR1 SQVTM and CDR2 ANQGSEA.

The sample holds many counts of this clone. The chain links TRBV27 to TRBJ2-2; D might be TRBD2 (6 bases). The V gene's germline CDR1 is MNHEY and CDR2 SMNVEV (reference sequence). The V end lost 1 base, the J end lost 5 bases, and 11 bases lay between the germline ends. The CDR3 sequence is 15 residues long. CDR3 amino acids: CASSLWGDATGELFF. DNA of the CDR3: TGTGCCAGCAGTTTATGGGGGGATGCGACCGGGGAGCTGTTTTTT.

This clone was counted at least ten times. The chain employs TRBV4-1 and TRBJ2-5, with 9 positions matching TRBD1. The CDR3 sequence is 14 residues long. Per germline, CDR1 MGHRA and CDR2 YSYEKL. The V and J ends lost 3 bases and 3 bases, in that order; junction bases with no gene match: 2. CDR3 DNA: TGCGCCAGCAGCCAGGGACAGGGAAAAGAGACCCAGTACTTC. It encodes CASSQGQGKETQYF.

This clone was counted many times. This sequence joins TRBV19 and TRBJ2-1; 7 bases agree with TRBD2. This CDR3 has 10 residues. With V trimmed by 10 bases and J by 13 bases, 7 bases remained unmatched. Germline V CDR1 and CDR2: LNHDA, SQIVND (reference sequence). CDR3 nucleotides: TGTGCCACGAAAGCGGGAACCCAGTTCTTC. Amino acids: CATKAGTQFF.

This clone was picked up many times. The chain has TRBV30 and TRBJ2-3; 15 nucleotides agree with TRBD2. This CDR3 has 15 amino acids. Germline CDR1 reads GTSNPN; CDR2 reads SVGIG (reference sequence). V shed 5 bases, J shed 4 bases, and the junction held 4 bases outside the gene matches. CDR3: CAWVGLAGGSDTQYF. The CDR3 DNA sequence: TGTGCCTGGGTTGGACTAGCGGGAGGGTCAGATACGCAGTATTTT.

The CDR3 loop is CSARDFAGLAGGGTYEQYF. As DNA, the CDR3 is TGCAGTGCTAGAGATTTCGCCGGACTAGCGGGAGGGGGGACCTACGAGCAGTACTTC. The chain links TRBV20-1 to TRBJ2-7; TRBD2 aligns across 15 bases. V was clipped by 0 bases and J by 2 bases; unmatched bases: 11. The CDR3 is made up of 19 amino acids. Germline V gives CDR1 DFQATT, CDR2 SNEGSKA (reference sequence).

This clone was recorded many times. J is TRBJ1-4 and V is TRBV11-3; TRBD1 agrees at 9 bases. The CDR3 extends over 15 amino acids. CDR1 is SGHNT and CDR2 is YENEEA in the germline V gene. V trimming: 5 bases; J trimming: 8 bases; junction bases outside the gene matches: 9. CDR3 residues: CASSQLQGAGEKLFF. The DNA of the CDR3 is TGTGCCAGCAGCCAGCTACAGGGGGCAGGGGAAAAACTGTTTTTT.

The rearrangement links TRBV14 to TRBJ2-7, with no clear D. Per the germline V gene, CDR1 is SGHDN and CDR2 is FVKESK. The length of the CDR3 is 15 residues. Trimming removed 7 bases at V and 3 bases at J, with 19 bases between. The CDR3 region is CASNPTGSQRYEQYF. CDR3 coding DNA: TGTGCCAGCAATCCGACCGGGTCCCAGCGCTACGAGCAGTACTTC.

This clone showed up many times. The chain is built from TRBV7-8 and TRBJ2-1; TRBD2 matches at 9 bases. This CDR3 contains 13 residues. The J segment lost 8 bases and the V segment lost 1 base, leaving 0 bases of the junction unmatched. Germline assignment: CDR1 SGHVS and CDR2 FQNEAQ. CDR3 bases: TGTGCCAGCAGCTTAGGACTAGCGGATGAGCAGTTCTTC. It specifies CASSLGLADEQFF.

This clone was recorded at least ten times. The rearrangement uses TRBV6-2 or TRBV6-3 and TRBJ2-3, with 9 bases matching TRBD1. This CDR3 region has 18 residues. The germline V gene has CDR1 MNHEY and CDR2 SVGEGT. The J segment lost 0 bases and the V segment lost 1 base, leaving 8 bases of the junction unmatched. Here the CDR3 reads CASSYWGQGSRSTDTQYF. The CDR3 coding sequence is TGTGCCAGCAGTTACTGGGGACAGGGATCCAGGAGCACAGATACGCAGTATTTT.